The T cell receptor beta chain described here comes from a study of blood T cell dynamics during melanoma immunotherapy. Sequencing was performed with immunoSEQ multiplex PCR; in TCRdb, only in-frame clones are kept and a portion is missing. The table has about 7,200 clones, more than 65% seen once. Time point specified: pre-treatment baseline. CDR3 length: 13 amino acids. From germline, CDR1 is SEHNR and CDR2 FQNEAQ (reference sequence). The sequencing used blood, collected from a patient treated with checkpoint blockade. The V and J genes are TRBV7-9 and TRBJ2-5; 7 bases fit TRBD1. The J call may be wrong; the DNA end is better matched by TRBJ2-7. The receptor was derived from a human donor with melanoma. This CDR3 is CASSQSGQYEQYF. CDR3 coding DNA: TGTGCCAGCAGTCAATCGGGACAGTACGAGCAGTACTTC.